This passage covers 20 T cell receptor beta chains from one sample sequenced in a study of T cell responses to AZD1222 COVID-19 vaccine (TCRdb year 2021). Library method: the immunoSEQ multiplex PCR assay. TCRdb took over this immuneACCESS table, retaining in-frame rearrangements with V and J assigned. Such tables are incomplete; in checked studies, under half of the missing clones stem from an unresolved V gene, and the remainder is unexplained. The sample contains approximately 90,000 clones, around 90% of them found a single time. About 2.2% of the sample comes from the top ten. Read against the paper, the sample's time point label means: baseline before first vaccination. The specimen was peripheral blood, collected on day 0 of AZD1222 vaccination. These receptors were taken from an adult in good health.

V and J are TRBV27 and TRBJ2-7; D is possibly TRBD2 (5 bases). This CDR3 comprises 14 residues. V was pared by 3 bases and J by 3 bases, with 12 bases between. Germline CDR1 and CDR2: MNHEY and SMNVEV (reference sequence). The CDR3 DNA reads TGTGCCAGCAGTTTTTACAGCCGGGGCTACGAGCAGTACTTC. Translating gives CASSFYSRGYEQYF.

The rearrangement uses TRBV18 and TRBJ1-3; perhaps TRBD1 as D (6 bases). Germline CDR1 KGHSH, CDR2 LQKENI. The CDR3 consists of 14 residues. Trimming left V 4 bases short and J 4 bases short, with 11 bases between. The CDR3 DNA sequence: TGTGCCAGCTCACTACAGGGTTCGGGAAACACCATATATTTT. Protein sequence: CASSLQGSGNTIYF.

DNA of the CDR3: TGCAGCGTTTGGTCCCACAATGAGCAGTTCTTC. Protein product: CSVWSHNEQFF. This rearrangement joins TRBV29-1 to TRBJ2-1; D is uncertain. V dropped 5 bases and J dropped 5 bases, with 7 bases sitting between them. The germline gives CDR1 SQVTM, CDR2 ANQGSEA. The CDR3 runs to 11 residues.

Here the CDR3 reads CASSSTGISNQPQHF. The CDR3 region has the DNA TGTGCCAGCAGTTCGACAGGGATTAGCAATCAGCCCCAGCATTTT. This chain uses TRBV2 with TRBJ1-5; 7 nucleotides line up with TRBD1. The germline gives CDR1 SNHLY, CDR2 FYNNEI. Trimming at V came to 5 bases and at J to 0 bases, leaving 4 bases not matched to a gene. This CDR3 contains 15 residues.

The V and J genes are TRBV6-1 and TRBJ1-3; D perhaps matches TRBD1 (5 bases). The germline V gene encodes CDR1 MNHNS and CDR2 SASEGT. Trimming left V 7 bases short and J 2 bases short, with 12 bases between. The CDR3 extends over 14 amino acids. The CDR3 here is CASTVRGTGNTIYF. The CDR3 region has the DNA TGTGCCAGCACCGTGAGGGGCACTGGAAACACCATATATTTT.

The J gene is TRBJ2-7, the V gene TRBV3-1 (or the pseudogene TRBV3-2); D gene unclear. V lost 1 base, J lost 5 bases, and 6 bases lay in between. The CDR3 contains 12 residues. Germline CDR1 and CDR2: LGHDT and YNNKEL (reference sequence). The CDR3 protein is CASSQVTHEQYF. CDR3 nucleotides: TGTGCCAGCAGCCAAGTTACCCACGAGCAGTACTTC.

This clone was seen once. This CDR3 is CASSLIGQVNTEAFF. For the CDR3, the DNA is TGTGCCAGCAGCTTAATCGGCCAGGTGAACACTGAAGCTTTCTTT. The rearrangement uses TRBV11-1 and TRBJ1-1; D gene ambiguous. V lost 2 bases and J lost 0, with 10 bases in between. Germline CDR1 SGHAT, CDR2 FQDESV (reference sequence). This CDR3 has 15 residues.

This clone occurred once. CDR3 nucleotides: TGTGCCAGCAGCCTCACGCTCGGTAGCGGAGAGACCTACAATGAGCAGTTCTTC. This encodes CASSLTLGSGETYNEQFF. The chain is built from TRBV7-9 and TRBJ2-1; possible D gene TRBD2, 6 bases. Between the trimmed V and J ends, which lost 5 bases and 2 bases, there was a span of 22 bases. Germline V gives CDR1 SEHNR, CDR2 FQNEAQ (reference sequence). The CDR3 sequence is 18 residues long.

The chain joins TRBV29-1 to TRBJ2-2; 9 bases map to TRBD2. With 7 bases clipped from V and 1 base from J, the junction kept 7 bases outside the gene matches. The germline V gene encodes CDR1 SQVTM and CDR2 ANQGSEA. This CDR3 spans 15 amino acids. The CDR3 region has the DNA TGCAGCGCCCGACTAGCGGCCAAGAACACCGGGGAGCTGTTTTTT. It encodes CSARLAAKNTGELFF.

The CDR3 DNA reads as TGTGCCAGCAGCGTAGCGGTGGGAGCCACCGGGGAGCTGTTTTTT. Amino acids: CASSVAVGATGELFF. The chain links TRBV9 to TRBJ2-2, with D maybe TRBD2 (5 bases). The V gene's germline CDR1 is SGDLS and CDR2 YYNGEE. CDR3 size: 15 residues. Trimming pared 0 bases from V and 4 bases from J, leaving 10 bases between.

The chain is built from TRBV6-5 and TRBJ1-1, with 11 bases matching TRBD1. CDR1 MNHEY and CDR2 SVGAGI come from the germline V gene. The CDR3 consists of 15 residues. V was pared by 2 bases and J by 3 bases, with 2 bases of the junction left unmatched. This CDR3 reads CASSYMGQGDTEAFF. The CDR3 DNA follows: TGTGCCAGCAGTTACATGGGACAGGGGGACACTGAAGCTTTCTTT.

The rearrangement uses TRBV5-6 and TRBJ1-1; maybe TRBD1 (5 bases). The germline CDR1 and CDR2 sequences are SGHDT and YYEEEE. Between the trimmed V and J ends, which lost 2 bases and 2 bases, there was a span of 13 bases. The CDR3 is 15 residues long. The CDR3 region has the DNA TGTGCCAGCAGCTTACCGGGGGGAGTCAACACTGAAGCTTTCTTT. Translated, it gives CASSLPGGVNTEAFF.

This clone appeared once. J is TRBJ2-7 and V is TRBV27, with TRBD1 as a possible D gene (6 bases). Germline V gene sequence: CDR1 MNHEY, CDR2 SMNVEV (reference sequence). V lost 3 bases, J lost 2 bases, and 8 bases lay in between. The length of the CDR3 is 13 residues. The CDR3 here is CASSLQGPYEQYF. The CDR3 DNA follows: TGTGCCAGCAGTTTGCAGGGGCCCTACGAGCAGTACTTC.

This clone was seen a handful of times. The CDR3 nucleotides read TGTGCTACCTTGGGACCTCAAGAGACCCAGTACTTC. Translated: CATLGPQETQYF. The rearrangement uses TRBV12-5 and TRBJ2-5; perhaps D is TRBD1 or TRBD2 (5 bases each). The CDR3 runs 12 residues. Germline CDR1 reads LGHNT; CDR2 reads FRNRAP. V gave up 10 bases and J gave up 2 bases, with 11 bases separating them.

The chain couples TRBV6-6 to TRBJ2-7; D is unclear. The CDR3 covers 16 residues. In germline, CDR1 is MNHNY, CDR2 SVGAGI (reference sequence). V shed 5 bases and J shed 3 bases, with 20 bases lying between them. CDR3 residues: CASSHPVGRADYEQYF. The DNA of the CDR3 is TGTGCCAGCAGTCACCCGGTCGGTAGGGCTGACTACGAGCAGTACTTC.

A remark on this clone: Compared with germline, one end of the junction differs, possibly owing to a read error. The CDR3 reads CASTEGGRHETQYF. The DNA of the CDR3 is TGTGCCAGCACTGAAGGAGGGAGACACGAGACCCAGTACTTC. The chain has TRBV2 and TRBJ2-5; tentative D call: TRBD2 (6 bases). In germline, CDR1 is SNHLY, CDR2 FYNNEI. The CDR3 loop spans 14 amino acids.

The gene calls are TRBV7-2 and TRBJ2-1; weak D call: TRBD2 (6 bases). V gave up 4 bases and J gave up 8 bases, with 15 bases separating them. Germline-derived CDR1 and CDR2 are SGHTA and FQGNSA. CDR3 size: 14 residues. This CDR3 reads CASSSGLRRDEQFF. CDR3 DNA: TGTGCCAGCAGCTCGGGACTCAGGAGGGATGAGCAGTTCTTC.

V usage is TRBV19 and J usage is TRBJ2-1; no clear D. Trimming shortened V by 6 bases and J by 9 bases, and 6 bases separated the two germline ends. This CDR3 is 10 amino acids long. Germline V CDR1 and CDR2: LNHDA, SQIVND (reference sequence). DNA for the CDR3: TGTGCCAGTAGAGGTAGTGAGCAGTTCTTC. This translates into CASRGSEQFF.

The rearrangement uses TRBV25-1 and TRBJ1-6; D possibly corresponds to TRBD1 (5 bases). The CDR3 loop spans 17 amino acids. Germline values: CDR1 MGHDK, CDR2 SYGVNS. Trimming cost V 3 bases and J 2 bases, with 14 bases left between them. CDR3: CASSERGGRTYNSPLHF. The CDR3 DNA sequence: TGTGCCAGCAGTGAGAGGGGTGGCCGGACCTATAATTCACCCCTCCACTTT.

The DNA of the CDR3 is TGTGCCAGCAGCTTAGATCTGGGGCCGCTCTCCTACGAGCAGTACTTC. Its translation is CASSLDLGPLSYEQYF. J is TRBJ2-7 and V is TRBV11-3; D may be TRBD1 (5 bases). V lost 0 bases, J lost 0 bases, and 12 bases lay in between. CDR1 is SGHNT and CDR2 is YENEEA in the germline V gene. The CDR3 is 16 amino acids.